The text below deals with one TCR beta chain. Sequencing used immunoSEQ multiplex PCR; TCRdb keeps in-frame clones, though not all of them. Found here are about 38,000 clones, nearly 90% of them singletons; the top ten hold roughly 5.1%. This CDR3 contains 16 residues. V lost 0 bases and J lost 2, with 13 bases in between. Per germline, CDR1 SGDLS and CDR2 YYNGEE. These data are taken from a study of blood T cell repertoires in COVID-19. Study in general: COVID-19 samples collected from the United States, Italy and Spain covered acute and convalescent phases.

Sequencing was done on a sample of peripheral blood. The sequence derives from a man between 60 and 75 years old with COVID-19, enrolled during active disease. The chain links TRBV9 to TRBJ2-3; the D gene is possibly TRBD2 (6 bases). CDR3: CASSVDEGGPTDTQYF. The CDR3 nucleotides are TGTGCCAGCAGCGTAGATGAGGGAGGACCCACAGATACGCAGTATTTT.